The present TCR beta chain was sequenced within a study of blood T cells in healthy people across ages. Findings and caveats of the study: A strong correlation between TCR beta diversity and naive T cell percentage was seen.

It was with a sample-barcoded 5' primer and a J-beta primer mix that a second PCR of roughly 7 to 12 cycles was run. Via MiXCR, TCRdb re-called the 5' RACE reads, giving one row per CDR3 protein. The sample holds hundreds of thousands of distinct CDR3 sequences, roughly 21% seen once. Trimming shortened V by 4 bases and J by 3 bases, and 16 bases separated the two germline ends. The CDR3 loop spans 16 amino acids. This clonotype was observed at least ten times. Antigen: not known. The chain links TRBV23-1 to TRBJ2-4; TRBD1 is a possible D gene (6 bases). TRBV23-1 is an open reading frame, and its role is uncertain. Specimen: blood. The origin of this receptor is a man between 65 and 85 years old in good health. The CDR3 loop reads CASSRNHRVGKNIQYF. The CDR3 DNA follows: TGCGCCAGCAGTCGGAACCACAGGGTGGGCAAAAACATTCAGTACTTC.